A single sample gave rise to the 32 T cell receptor beta chains below, sequenced in a study of PD-1 blockade in mismatch repair-deficient tumors. The table came from immunoSEQ multiplex PCR; TCRdb's copy has only in-frame clones and leaves some out. The table has 90,000 to 120,000 clones, 82% seen once. The sample was peripheral blood, taken about 36 weeks after starting pembrolizumab. The receptors were gathered from an adult with mismatch repair-deficient cancer.

The chain employs TRBV27 and TRBJ1-1, with a tentative D call TRBD1 (6 bases). Germline CDR1 MNHEY, CDR2 SMNVEV (reference sequence). V gave up 5 bases and J gave up 7 bases, with 14 bases separating them. The CDR3 totals 13 residues. The CDR3 DNA sequence: TGTGCCAGCAGTCCCCCTAGGGGGAATGAAGCTTTCTTT. This gives the protein CASSPPRGNEAFF.

V is TRBV15 and J is TRBJ1-4; D uncertain. V was cut by 4 bases and J by 8 bases, with 5 bases left in between. The CDR3 has 11 amino acids. Germline CDR1 LNHNV, CDR2 YYDKDF (reference sequence). In DNA, the CDR3 is TGTGCCACCAGCATTGACGAAAAACTGTTTTTT. This sequence encodes CATSIDEKLFF.

This chain joins TRBV6-4 and TRBJ1-1; TRBD1 might be the D (6 bases). Trimming left V 6 bases short and J 2 bases short, with 16 bases between. Germline CDR1 reads MRHNA; CDR2 reads SNTAGT. This CDR3 has 15 amino acids. The DNA for the CDR3 is TGTGCCAGCAGACCCCTCGGACAGACAAACACTGAAGCTTTCTTT. This encodes CASRPLGQTNTEAFF.

The chain couples TRBV19 to TRBJ2-6; the D is unclear. The CDR3 covers 21 residues. Germline values: CDR1 LNHDA, CDR2 SQIVND (reference sequence). With 2 bases removed from V and 1 base from J, the gap between germline ends came to 24 bases. The CDR3 sequence is CASSISPPTGIQRSGANVLTF. The CDR3, as DNA: TGTGCCAGTAGTATATCCCCCCCGACTGGGATTCAGAGATCTGGGGCCAACGTCCTGACTTTC.

This rearrangement joins TRBV10-1 to TRBJ2-1; 8 positions agree with TRBD2. Germline CDR1 is WNHNN and CDR2 is SYGVQD (reference sequence). J gave up 3 bases and V 2 bases, and 3 bases lay outside the gene matches. The CDR3 covers 15 residues. CDR3 sequence: CASSERLAGYNEQFF. CDR3 DNA sequence: TGCGCCAGCAGTGAGCGGCTAGCGGGCTACAATGAGCAGTTCTTC.

V is TRBV9 and J is TRBJ2-7, with 7 bases lining up with TRBD1. CDR3 size: 12 residues. With 4 bases clipped from V and 6 bases from J, the junction kept 4 bases outside the gene matches. The germline CDR1 and CDR2 sequences are SGDLS and YYNGEE. The CDR3 protein is CASSFGTAEQYF. DNA for the CDR3: TGTGCCAGCAGCTTTGGGACAGCCGAGCAGTACTTC.

The J gene is TRBJ2-7, the V gene TRBV7-2, with 10 bases fitting TRBD1. The J segment lost 2 bases and the V segment lost 6 bases, leaving 10 bases of the junction unmatched. CDR1 and CDR2 (germline): SGHTA, FQGNSA. The CDR3 length is 16 residues. This CDR3 is CASSLSGQGVTYEQYF. Here the CDR3 DNA reads TGTGCCAGCAGTCTGTCCGGACAGGGGGTAACCTACGAGCAGTACTTC.

The sample holds a few counts of this clone. This chain links TRBV10-2 with TRBJ2-1; D is perhaps TRBD1 (6 bases). The germline CDR1 and CDR2 sequences are WSHSY and SAAADI. The V gene lost 5 bases and the J gene lost 5 bases, with 13 bases spanning the gap. The CDR3 has 14 residues. The CDR3 nucleotides read TGCGCCAGCAGTCCAGGGACACTTAACAATGAGCAGTTCTTC. Residues: CASSPGTLNNEQFF.

The chain joins TRBV11-2 to TRBJ2-1, with TRBD2 matching 8 bases. Germline CDR1 SGHAT, CDR2 FQNNGV. The CDR3 consists of 17 residues. With V trimmed by 1 base and J by 7 bases, 12 bases remained unmatched. DNA for the CDR3: TGTGCCAGCAGCTTAGCCCGCGGGAGCGGGAGATTTAATGAGCAGTTCTTC. It specifies CASSLARGSGRFNEQFF.

CDR3: CASSSGPGGAGYGYTF. The CDR3 bases are TGTGCCAGCAGCTCCGGTCCAGGGGGCGCCGGCTATGGCTACACCTTC. This chain uses TRBV7-8 with TRBJ1-2; 8 nucleotides match TRBD1. The CDR3 has 16 amino acids. V shed 4 bases, J shed 4 bases, and the junction held 11 bases outside the gene matches. CDR1 and CDR2 from the germline V gene are SGHVS and FQNEAQ.

Concerning this clone itself: At one boundary the junction diverges from the germline segment, which might be a read error. V gene TRBV6-6 combines with J gene TRBJ2-7; 13 bases line up with TRBD2. This CDR3 is built from 15 residues. The germline CDR1 and CDR2 sequences are MNHNY and SVGAGI (reference sequence). The CDR3 is CASSPPGTSGKINFF. The CDR3 nucleotides read TGTGCCAGCAGTCCCCCCGGGACTAGCGGGAAAATTAACTTCTTC.

This chain uses TRBV6-1 with TRBJ1-1, with D possibly TRBD1 on 5 matching bases. Trimming cost V 5 bases and J 1 base, with 5 bases left between them. There are 12 residues in the CDR3. The V gene's germline CDR1 is MNHNS and CDR2 SASEGT. The CDR3 DNA is TGTGCCAGCAGTACAGGGAACACTGAAGCTTTCTTT. It is translated as CASSTGNTEAFF.

The chain carries TRBV29-1 and TRBJ2-3; D gene uncertain. From germline, CDR1 is SQVTM and CDR2 ANQGSEA. Trimming stripped 4 bases from V and 1 base from J, with 9 bases between. The CDR3 runs 13 residues. The CDR3 DNA sequence: TGCAGCGTTGCTTTCCCAGGCACAGATACGCAGTATTTT. Protein sequence: CSVAFPGTDTQYF.

The genes are TRBV7-2 and TRBJ2-1, with TRBD2 identical over 10 bases. Trimming took 5 bases from V and 2 from J; bases not matched to a gene: 3. Germline assignment: CDR1 SGHTA and CDR2 FQGNSA. The CDR3 consists of 15 residues. CDR3 DNA sequence: TGTGCCAGCAGCAGGACTAGCGGAGCCTACAATGAGCAGTTCTTC. It codes for CASSRTSGAYNEQFF. Full variable domain (missing parts from reference TRBV7-2 and TRBJ2-1): GAGVSQSPSNKVTEKGKDVELRCDPISGHTALYWYRQSLGQGLEFLIYFQGNSAPDKSGLPSDRFSAERTGGSVSTLTIQRTQQEDSAVYLCASSRTSGAYNEQFFGPGTRLTVL.

J is TRBJ1-5 and V is TRBV20-1, with a weak D call TRBD1 (5 bases). V shed 6 bases and J shed 7 bases, with 10 bases lying between them. Germline assignment: CDR1 DFQATT and CDR2 SNEGSKA (reference sequence). This CDR3 is built from 11 residues. CDR3 in DNA: TGCAGTGCCGGGGGTGGCCAGCCCCAGCATTTT. It codes for CSAGGGQPQHF.

This chain links TRBV29-1 with TRBJ2-3; no clear D gene. Germline lookup yields CDR1 SQVTM and CDR2 ANQGSEA. The CDR3 spans 12 residues. Trimming stripped 5 bases from V and 6 bases from J, with 12 bases between. The CDR3 spells CSVIPPGDTQYF. For the CDR3, the DNA is TGCAGCGTTATCCCACCCGGGGATACGCAGTATTTT.

The V gene is TRBV7-9, the J gene TRBJ1-4; 7 bases line up with TRBD1. Germline values: CDR1 SEHNR, CDR2 FQNEAQ (reference sequence). J was trimmed by 4 bases and V by 5 bases; bases with no gene match: 4. This CDR3 spans 14 amino acids. The CDR3 DNA follows: TGTGCCAGCAGCAAAGGACAGGATAATGAAAAACTGTTTTTT. Protein: CASSKGQDNEKLFF. Together with reference TRBV7-9 and TRBJ1-4, the CDR3 gives the full variable domain: DTGVSQNPRHKITKRGQNVTFRCDPISEHNRLYWYRQTLGQGPEFLTYFQNEAQLEKSRLLSDRFSAERPKGSFSTLEIQRTEQGDSAMYLCASSKGQDNEKLFFGSGTQLSVL.

This chain links TRBV19 with TRBJ1-5; perhaps TRBD1 as D (5 bases). CDR1 and CDR2 (germline): LNHDA, SQIVND (reference sequence). The CDR3 contains 15 residues. With 7 bases removed from V and 0 bases from J, the gap between germline ends came to 13 bases. CDR3 loop: CASTSTDYSNQPQHF. Written as DNA, the CDR3 is TGTGCCAGTACTTCGACAGACTATAGCAATCAGCCCCAGCATTTT.

This chain uses TRBV21-1 with TRBJ2-7; whether TRBD1, the table's D call, matches the DNA was not checked. TRBV21-1 is shown as a pseudogene. The CDR3 extends over 13 amino acids. This CDR3 reads CASSKGTGSEQYF. CDR3 nucleotide sequence: TGTGCCAGCAGCAAAGGTACAGGGAGCGAGCAGTACTTC.

The rearrangement uses TRBV6-1 and TRBJ1-5; D gene unclear. CDR1 is MNHNS, CDR2 SASEGT, per germline. V lost 2 bases to trimming and J lost 6 bases, with 14 bases between them. This CDR3 comprises 15 residues. In DNA, the CDR3 is TGTGCCAGCAGTGAACGGGCAGGTAGGGCTCAGCCCCAGCATTTT. Its translation: CASSERAGRAQPQHF.

This clone was counted a single time. V is TRBV10-2 and J is TRBJ2-6, with 10 nucleotides matching TRBD2. The CDR3 is 16 residues long. Per germline, CDR1 WSHSY and CDR2 SAAADI. The V and J ends lost 6 bases and 0 bases, in that order; junction bases with no gene match: 2. CDR3 region: CASSSGRASGANVLTF. CDR3 nucleotide sequence: TGCGCCAGCAGCAGCGGGAGGGCCTCTGGGGCCAACGTCCTGACTTTC.

This chain uses TRBV6-6 with TRBJ2-3, with a weak D call TRBD2 (6 bases). CDR3 size: 16 residues. V lost 7 bases and J lost 3, with 20 bases in between. CDR1 is MNHNY, CDR2 SVGAGI, per germline (reference sequence). The CDR3, as DNA: TGTGCCAGCATAAGGTCGGGGGTTTCTCGTACAGATACGCAGTATTTT. Translating it yields CASIRSGVSRTDTQYF.

The chain links TRBV2 to TRBJ1-5, with 11 bases lining up with TRBD1. V trimming: 7 bases; J trimming: 2 bases; junction bases outside the gene matches: 4. Per the germline V gene, CDR1 is SNHLY and CDR2 is FYNNEI. This CDR3 has 15 amino acids. The CDR3 loop is CASKPGQGGNQPQHF. Here the CDR3 DNA reads TGTGCCAGCAAACCGGGACAGGGGGGCAATCAGCCCCAGCATTTT.

The V gene is TRBV6-5, the J gene TRBJ1-3, with D uncertain. The CDR3 covers 14 residues. Germline V gene lookup returns CDR1 MNHEY and CDR2 SVGAGI. Trimming removed 2 bases from V and 1 base from J, with 6 bases in between. In nucleotides, the CDR3 is TGTGCCAGCAGTTACCAGAGATCTGGAAACACCATATATTTT. It yields the protein CASSYQRSGNTIYF.

This clone was picked up one time. V gene TRBV7-3 combines with J gene TRBJ2-1; TRBD2 matches at 11 bases. CDR3 length: 15 amino acids. From germline, CDR1 is SGHTA and CDR2 FQGTGA. Trimming at V came to 5 bases and at J to 9 bases, leaving 9 bases not matched to a gene. Here the CDR3 reads CASSPGVAGGFEQFF. The CDR3 nucleotides are TGTGCCAGCAGCCCCGGGGTAGCGGGAGGGTTTGAGCAGTTCTTC.

The chain has TRBV30 and TRBJ1-4; D is unclear. Trimming removed 0 bases from V and 7 bases from J, with 6 bases in between. This CDR3 is 12 amino acids long. Germline CDR1 is GTSNPN and CDR2 is SVGIG (reference sequence). In nucleotides, the CDR3 is TGTGCCTGGAGTGTACGGATTGAAAAACTGTTTTTT. This gives the protein CAWSVRIEKLFF.

V gene TRBV19 combines with J gene TRBJ1-5; possible D gene TRBD1, 6 bases. In germline, CDR1 is LNHDA, CDR2 SQIVND (reference sequence). The CDR3 is 15 residues long. Trimming stripped 3 bases from V and 2 bases from J, with 11 bases between. The CDR3 coding sequence is TGTGCCAGTAGTATGCGACAGGTGGGCAATCAGCCCCAGCATTTT. Translation gives CASSMRQVGNQPQHF.

This clone was seen only a few times. This chain connects TRBV6-1 to TRBJ1-5; D not certain. The CDR3 sequence is 14 residues long. Germline V CDR1 and CDR2: MNHNS, SASEGT. The V end was cut by 1 base, the J end by 7 bases, with 11 bases between. The CDR3 reads CASSEGVVMQPQHF. In DNA, the CDR3 is TGTGCCAGCAGTGAAGGGGTGGTCATGCAGCCCCAGCATTTT.

CDR3 coding DNA: TGCGCCAGCAGCTGGGTGACAGGGAACACTGAAGCTTTCTTT. Translating it yields CASSWVTGNTEAFF. The chain uses TRBV5-1 and TRBJ1-1; possibly TRBD1 for D (6 bases). The CDR3 extends over 14 amino acids. V dropped 3 bases and J dropped 1 base, with 10 bases sitting between them. The germline V gene has CDR1 SGHRS and CDR2 YFSETQ.

The chain links TRBV28 to TRBJ2-1; 10 bases line up with TRBD2. V lost 5 bases to trimming and J lost 0 bases; unmatched junction nucleotides: 7. Germline CDR1 MDHEN, CDR2 SYDVKM. CDR3 length equals 17 residues. Here the CDR3 DNA reads TGTGCCAGCAGTCCAGCGGGAGGGCCTAGCTCCTACAATGAGCAGTTCTTC. Protein product: CASSPAGGPSSYNEQFF. Looking up the rest from reference TRBV28 and TRBJ2-1 gives the full variable domain: DVKVTQSSRYLVKRTGEKVFLECVQDMDHENMFWYRQDPGLGLRLIYFSYDVKMKEKGDIPEGYSVSREKKERFSLILESASTNQTSMYLCASSPAGGPSSYNEQFFGPGTRLTVL.

The chain carries TRBV6-8 and TRBJ2-7; D uncertain. CDR1 is MNHGY and CDR2 is SAAAGT in the germline V gene. The CDR3 is 11 residues long. Between the trimmed V and J ends, which lost 5 bases and 1 base, there was a span of 3 bases. For the CDR3, the DNA is TGTGCCAGCAGTCAGTCCTACGAGCAGTACTTC. Residues: CASSQSYEQYF.

The chain combines TRBV7-3 with TRBJ1-1, with 8 positions matching TRBD1. Trimming cost V 4 bases and J 0 bases; bases outside gene matches: 10. The CDR3 is made up of 17 amino acids. The germline gives CDR1 SGHTA, CDR2 FQGTGA. This CDR3 is CASSSYSGGQVNTEAFF. The CDR3 bases are TGTGCCAGCAGCTCGTATTCAGGGGGCCAGGTGAACACTGAAGCTTTCTTT.